This entry lists 7 T cell receptor beta chains sequenced from one sample in a study of shared clonotypes between healthy human individuals. Sequencing used immunoSEQ multiplex PCR; TCRdb keeps in-frame clones, though not all of them. Of about 2 million clones listed, around 95% are singletons. Source material: naive CD4+ T cells sorted from blood. Regarding subset: CD45RA+ positively selected. The receptors derive from a young man in good health.

The chain combines TRBV5-6 with TRBJ2-5; D unresolved. Germline V gives CDR1 SGHDT, CDR2 YYEEEE. V was pared by 0 bases and J by 4 bases, with 10 bases between. The CDR3 has 14 residues. The CDR3 sequence is CASSLVGVGETQYF. In nucleotides, the CDR3 is TGTGCCAGCAGCTTGGTTGGGGTCGGAGAGACCCAGTACTTC.

The DNA of the CDR3 is TGCGCCAGCAGCTATATTCTCAAAGCGGGCGAGACCCAGTACTTC. It encodes CASSYILKAGETQYF. The rearrangement joins TRBV5-1 to TRBJ2-5; D perhaps matches TRBD2 (6 bases). The V gene lost 3 bases and the J gene lost 5 bases, with 17 bases spanning the gap. Germline CDR1 is SGHRS and CDR2 is YFSETQ. This CDR3 is built from 15 residues.

The genes are TRBV21-1 and TRBJ2-3; the table's TRBD1 call for D was not verified on the DNA. TRBV21-1 is a listed pseudogene. The CDR3 runs to 19 residues. The CDR3 here is CASSKSWQGADLDTDTQYF. CDR3 sequence (DNA): TGTGCCAGCAGCAAATCGTGGCAGGGGGCAGATCTCGACACAGATACGCAGTATTTT.

This chain links TRBV10-3 with TRBJ1-1; no clear D. V shed 0 bases and J shed 6 bases, with 11 bases lying between them. Germline V gene data show CDR1 as ENHRY and CDR2 as SYGVKD. This CDR3 contains 14 residues. CDR3 DNA: TGTGCCATCAGTGAGTCGGGTCACGCTGCTGAAGCTTTCTTT. It specifies CAISESGHAAEAFF.

In regard to this clone: The sample holds other DNA sequences that translate to the same CDR3. This CDR3 is CASSLEGHSNQPQHF. In DNA, the CDR3 is TGCGCCAGCAGCTTGGAGGGACATAGCAATCAGCCCCAGCATTTT. The gene calls are TRBV5-1 and TRBJ1-5; tentatively, D is TRBD1 (6 bases). Germline loops: CDR1 SGHRS, CDR2 YFSETQ. This CDR3 contains 15 residues. Trimming stripped 0 bases from V and 0 bases from J, with 7 bases between.

The rearrangement joins TRBV5-1 to TRBJ1-3, with a possible D match to TRBD1 (6 bases). The CDR3 runs 13 residues. Trimming took 4 bases from V and 4 from J, leaving 9 bases between them. Germline CDR1 reads SGHRS; CDR2 reads YFSETQ. Here the CDR3 reads CASSPDRGNTIYF. The CDR3 coding sequence is TGCGCCAGCAGCCCTGACAGGGGAAACACCATATATTTT. Variable domain in full (rest from reference TRBV5-1 and TRBJ1-3): KAGVTQTPRYLIKTRGQQVTLSCSPISGHRSVSWYQQTPGQGLQFLFEYFSETQRNKGNFPGRFSGRQFSNSRSEMNVSTLELGDSALYLCASSPDRGNTIYFGEGSWLTVV.

The chain joins TRBV30 to TRBJ1-2; perhaps TRBD1 as D (5 bases). The V gene lost 0 bases and the J gene lost 0 bases, with 11 bases spanning the gap. Germline CDR1 is GTSNPN and CDR2 is SVGIG (reference sequence). The CDR3 totals 15 residues. For the CDR3, the DNA is TGTGCCTGGAGTGTAGGCCGGGGGGCTAACTATGGCTACACCTTC. Protein product: CAWSVGRGANYGYTF.